Below are 32 T cell receptor beta chains sequenced from a single sample in a study of Ad26.COV2.S vaccination and SARS-CoV-2 variants (dated by TCRdb to 2020 to 2023). Read against the paper, the sample's treatment or condition label means: about 20 received Ad26.COV2.S at low or high dose, single or two shots; several received placebo; per-sample allocation not given. For vaccine and placebo recipients, the sequenced repertoires came from samples collected on day 63 after the first injection. The library was prepared using the immunoSEQ multiplex PCR assay. TCRdb mirrors the immuneACCESS table, restricted to in-frame sequences. Some clones are absent from its copies; in checked studies, under half trace to an unresolved V gene, and the reason for the others is unknown. Here the sample has 500,000 or so clones; approximately 90% occur a single time. The ten largest clones take up roughly 12% of the sample.

The sequences come from peripheral blood, collected in a trial of Ad26.COV2.S vaccine versus placebo. The receptors shown here come from a person between 18 and 65 years old who received the Ad26.COV2.S COVID-19 vaccine or a placebo.

This clone has a handful of counts. The rearrangement links TRBV30 to TRBJ2-7; D possibly matches TRBD1 or TRBD2 (5 bases each). Germline CDR1 and CDR2: GTSNPN and SVGIG (reference sequence). Trimming removed 3 bases from V and 7 bases from J, with 13 bases in between. This CDR3 contains 12 residues. CDR3 nucleotide sequence: TGTGCCTGGAGCGTCGGGGCGGTGGAGCAGTACTTC. Translating it yields CAWSVGAVEQYF.

The rearrangement uses TRBV2 and TRBJ1-3; 8 nucleotides match TRBD1. There are 16 residues in the CDR3. The germline CDR1 and CDR2 sequences are SNHLY and FYNNEI. V was clipped by 4 bases and J by 3 bases; unmatched bases: 8. CDR3 bases: TGTGCCAGCAGTGCCGACCGGACAGGGTTTGGAAACACCATATATTTT. It specifies CASSADRTGFGNTIYF. The entire variable domain, with the rest obtained from reference TRBV2 and TRBJ1-3, is as follows: EPEVTQTPSHQVTQMGQEVILRCVPISNHLYFYWYRQILGQKVEFLVSFYNNEISEKSEIFDDQFSVERPDGSNFTLKIRSTKLEDSAMYFCASSADRTGFGNTIYFGEGSWLTVV.

This rearrangement joins TRBV25-1 to TRBJ1-1; D uncertain. Trimming left V 4 bases short and J 8 bases short, with 11 bases between. CDR3 length equals 12 residues. CDR1 is MGHDK and CDR2 is SYGVNS in the germline V gene. CDR3 in DNA: TGTGCCAGCAGTGGTAGTGGACGGGAAGCTTTCTTT. Encoded protein: CASSGSGREAFF.

The rearrangement links TRBV3-1 (or the pseudogene TRBV3-2) to TRBJ2-2, with D possibly matching TRBD2 (5 bases). With 4 bases removed from V and 1 base from J, the gap between germline ends came to 13 bases. This CDR3 has 16 residues. Germline-derived CDR1 and CDR2 are LGHDT and YNNKEL (reference sequence). CDR3 region: CASSLRSGRNTGELFF. The CDR3 DNA follows: TGTGCCAGCAGCCTTAGGTCGGGAAGGAACACCGGGGAGCTGTTTTTT.

The chain uses TRBV7-9 and TRBJ2-5, with D perhaps TRBD1 (6 bases). Per the germline V gene, CDR1 is SEHNR and CDR2 is FQNEAQ (reference sequence). The germline V and J ends were trimmed by 10 bases and 2 bases, with 14 bases remaining between them. The CDR3 has 13 residues. The CDR3 loop reads CATSYRAQETQYF. The CDR3 DNA sequence: TGTGCCACTTCCTACAGGGCGCAAGAGACCCAGTACTTC.

The chain carries TRBV11-3 and TRBJ1-2; 11 nucleotides match TRBD1. CDR3 length: 20 residues. Germline V CDR1 and CDR2: SGHNT, YENEEA. The ends lost 0 bases at V and 0 bases at J; junction bases unmatched: 12. CDR3 bases: TGTGCCAGCAGCTTAGAGGGACAGGGGGGTAACATACCTACTAACTATGGCTACACCTTC. Translated: CASSLEGQGGNIPTNYGYTF.

This clone was recorded only once. The rearrangement uses TRBV5-6 and TRBJ2-1, with 11 bases fitting TRBD1. This CDR3 has 13 amino acids. Unmatched junction bases numbered 3, after V lost 3 bases and J lost 10 bases. Looked up from germline, CDR1 is SGHDT and CDR2 is YYEEEE. The CDR3 coding sequence is TGTGCCAGCAGCTCCGGGACAGGGGGAGAGCAGTTCTTC. It yields the protein CASSSGTGGEQFF.

The V gene is TRBV4-2, the J gene TRBJ2-7; 7 nucleotides line up with TRBD2. CDR1 and CDR2 from the germline V gene are LGHNA and YNFKEQ. This CDR3 has 15 amino acids. The V gene end was trimmed by 5 bases and the J gene end by 3 bases; junction bases not matched to a gene: 10. The CDR3 loop reads CASSLNSGVSYEQYF. DNA for the CDR3: TGTGCCAGCAGCTTGAACAGCGGGGTGAGCTACGAGCAGTACTTC.

The gene calls are TRBV4-2 and TRBJ1-4, with D possibly being TRBD1 (6 bases). CDR1 LGHNA and CDR2 YNFKEQ come from the germline V gene. The CDR3 is 14 amino acids. V lost 1 base to trimming and J lost 7 bases, with 10 bases between them. The CDR3 DNA reads TGTGCCAGCAGCCAAGGGGGGGCGAGTGAAAAACTGTTTTTT. Translating it yields CASSQGGASEKLFF.

V usage is TRBV19 and J usage is TRBJ2-5, with 10 bases identical to TRBD2. Germline assignment: CDR1 LNHDA and CDR2 SQIVND (reference sequence). The CDR3 spans 16 residues. Losses at the gene ends were 5 bases for V and 4 bases for J; bases not matched to a gene: 10. The CDR3 here is CASSPGLAVSVETQYF. CDR3 nucleotide sequence: TGTGCCAGTAGTCCAGGACTAGCGGTGTCCGTAGAGACCCAGTACTTC.

This chain joins TRBV30 and TRBJ2-7, with TRBD2 matching over 11 bases. CDR1 is GTSNPN and CDR2 is SVGIG in the germline V gene (reference sequence). The CDR3 contains 16 residues. With 4 bases clipped from V and 3 bases from J, the junction kept 11 bases outside the gene matches. CDR3 in amino acids: CAWIQGFGTSGYEQYF. DNA for the CDR3: TGTGCCTGGATACAGGGTTTTGGGACTAGCGGCTACGAGCAGTACTTC. Complete variable domain (other parts from reference TRBV30 and TRBJ2-7): SQTIHQWPATLVQPVGSPLSLECTVEGTSNPNLYWYRQAAGRGLQLLFYSVGIGQISSEVPQNLSASRPQDRQFILSSKKLLLSDSGFYLCAWIQGFGTSGYEQYFGPGTRLTVT.

This clone was seen only once. J is TRBJ2-1 and V is TRBV29-1; D may be TRBD1 (6 bases). Germline lookup yields CDR1 SQVTM and CDR2 ANQGSEA. V lost 2 bases to trimming and J lost 4 bases, with 6 bases between them. The length of the CDR3 is 12 residues. CDR3 region: CSVERGYNEQFF. The CDR3 coding sequence is TGCAGCGTTGAAAGGGGGTACAATGAGCAGTTCTTC.

V is TRBV5-1 and J is TRBJ2-7; possibly TRBD1 for D (6 bases). Trimming took 1 base from V and 1 from J, leaving 9 bases between them. This CDR3 region has 14 residues. Germline assignment: CDR1 SGHRS and CDR2 YFSETQ. CDR3 sequence: CASSLQQGSYEQYF. In DNA, the CDR3 is TGCGCCAGCAGCTTGCAACAGGGTTCCTACGAGCAGTACTTC. Complete variable domain (other parts from reference TRBV5-1 and TRBJ2-7): KAGVTQTPRYLIKTRGQQVTLSCSPISGHRSVSWYQQTPGQGLQFLFEYFSETQRNKGNFPGRFSGRQFSNSRSEMNVSTLELGDSALYLCASSLQQGSYEQYFGPGTRLTVT.

The rearrangement links TRBV5-1 to TRBJ1-6; TRBD1 is a possible D gene (5 bases). Deletions cut 0 bases from V and 8 bases from J, with 6 bases between. The CDR3 loop spans 13 amino acids. Per germline, CDR1 SGHRS and CDR2 YFSETQ. The chain's CDR3 is CASSLGGDSPLHF. CDR3 DNA sequence: TGCGCCAGCAGCTTGGGGGGGGATTCACCCCTCCACTTT.

The rearrangement joins TRBV19 to TRBJ2-7; TRBD1 is a possible D gene (6 bases). Germline V lookup: CDR1 LNHDA, CDR2 SQIVND (reference sequence). The CDR3 extends over 15 amino acids. The V end was cut by 5 bases, the J end by 2 bases, with 16 bases between. The CDR3 loop reads CASSSQTGPTYEQYF. The DNA for the CDR3 is TGTGCCAGTAGTTCACAGACAGGTCCGACCTACGAGCAGTACTTC. Looking up the rest from reference TRBV19 and TRBJ2-7 gives the full variable domain: DGGITQSPKYLFRKEGQNVTLSCEQNLNHDAMYWYRQDPGQGLRLIYYSQIVNDFQKGDIAEGYSVSREKKESFPLTVTSAQKNPTAFYLCASSSQTGPTYEQYFGPGTRLTVT.

V gene TRBV11-2 combines with J gene TRBJ2-5; D possibly corresponds to TRBD1 (6 bases). Trimming cost V 1 base and J 2 bases, with 11 bases left between them. Per germline, CDR1 SGHAT and CDR2 FQNNGV. The CDR3 extends over 15 amino acids. CDR3 sequence: CASSLVGGPQETQYF. CDR3 coding DNA: TGTGCCAGCAGCTTAGTAGGGGGTCCTCAAGAGACCCAGTACTTC.

The rearrangement uses TRBV5-1 and TRBJ1-1, with TRBD1 matching 8 bases. Germline CDR1 is SGHRS and CDR2 is YFSETQ. There are 13 residues in the CDR3. V dropped 0 bases and J dropped 11; count of bases not matched to a gene: 6. The CDR3 spells CASSLGDRGTAFF. Here the CDR3 DNA reads TGCGCCAGCAGCTTGGGTGACAGGGGCACGGCTTTCTTT.

The chain uses TRBV3-1 (or the pseudogene TRBV3-2) and TRBJ2-7; no clear D. Germline CDR1 is LGHDT and CDR2 is YNNKEL (reference sequence). This CDR3 is built from 13 residues. The V end was cut by 2 bases, the J end by 7 bases, with 12 bases between. CDR3 sequence (DNA): TGTGCCAGCAGCCAAAAGAGTAACGCGGAGCAGTACTTC. This encodes CASSQKSNAEQYF.

The chain employs TRBV18 and TRBJ2-5; 11 bases are a match to TRBD1. The CDR3 consists of 13 residues. The germline gives CDR1 KGHSH, CDR2 LQKENI. V was pared by 6 bases and J by 5 bases, with 2 bases of the junction left unmatched. CDR3 sequence reads: CASSGQGAETQYF. CDR3 DNA: TGTGCCAGCTCTGGACAGGGGGCGGAGACCCAGTACTTC. The whole variable domain, remainder taken from reference TRBV18 and TRBJ2-5, is NAGVMQNPRHLVRRRGQEARLRCSPMKGHSHVYWYRQLPEEGLKFMVYLQKENIIDESGMPKERFSAEFPKEGPSILRIQQVVRGDSAAYFCASSGQGAETQYFGPGTRLLVL.

J is TRBJ2-7 and V is TRBV6-5; a weak D match, TRBD1 (6 bases). CDR1 MNHEY and CDR2 SVGAGI come from the germline V gene. CDR3 length: 11 residues. The V and J ends lost 6 bases and 6 bases respectively, with 9 bases between them. CDR3 amino acids: CASRGAAEQYF. CDR3 bases: TGTGCCAGCAGGGGGGCGGCCGAGCAGTACTTC.

The rearrangement links TRBV7-9 to TRBJ2-1; tentatively, D is TRBD2 (6 bases). The V gene's germline CDR1 is SEHNR and CDR2 FQNEAQ (reference sequence). With 3 bases removed from V and 2 bases from J, the gap between germline ends came to 8 bases. There are 14 residues in the CDR3. The CDR3 is CASSFSGTYNEQFF. CDR3 sequence (DNA): TGTGCCAGCAGCTTTAGCGGAACCTACAATGAGCAGTTCTTC.

This clone appeared a single time. The chain is built from TRBV7-8 and TRBJ2-7; D perhaps matches TRBD1 (5 bases). Germline CDR1 reads SGHVS; CDR2 reads FQNEAQ. The CDR3 consists of 14 residues. The V gene lost 4 bases and the J gene lost 2 bases, with 12 bases spanning the gap. This CDR3 is CASSYQGGAYEQYF. CDR3 sequence (DNA): TGTGCCAGCAGCTACCAGGGTGGCGCCTACGAGCAGTACTTC.

This clone was detected once. The chain has TRBV19 and TRBJ2-1; 8 bases fit TRBD1. Trimming cost V 10 bases and J 6 bases; bases outside gene matches: 5. This CDR3 has 12 amino acids. Germline V CDR1 and CDR2: LNHDA, SQIVND (reference sequence). The CDR3 loop is CATHTGGNEQFF. DNA for the CDR3: TGTGCCACCCACACAGGGGGCAATGAGCAGTTCTTC.

DNA for the CDR3: TGCAGTGCTAGTGGCAACTCCTACGAGCAGTACTTC. This encodes CSASGNSYEQYF. This chain joins TRBV20-1 and TRBJ2-7; D gene uncertain. Germline CDR1 is DFQATT and CDR2 is SNEGSKA (reference sequence). The V and J ends lost 3 bases and 0 bases respectively, with 6 bases between them. This CDR3 contains 12 residues.

The chain couples TRBV18 to TRBJ2-3; 8 bases are a match to TRBD2. Germline-derived CDR1 and CDR2 are KGHSH and LQKENI. CDR3 length: 14 amino acids. J gave up 5 bases and V 4 bases, and 5 bases lay outside the gene matches. CDR3 in amino acids: CASSLGRGGDTQYF. For the CDR3, the DNA is TGTGCCAGCTCACTAGGACGGGGGGGAGATACGCAGTATTTT.

This rearrangement joins TRBV2 to TRBJ2-7, with TRBD2 as a possible D gene (5 bases). V lost 8 bases and J lost 4, with 18 bases in between. Germline V lookup: CDR1 SNHLY, CDR2 FYNNEI. The CDR3 totals 14 residues. CDR3 region: CASGAGGTSYEQYF. The CDR3 DNA sequence: TGTGCCAGCGGTGCCGGAGGAACCTCGTACGAGCAGTACTTC.

The V call is TRBV6-5, the J call TRBJ1-2; D unresolved. V lost 5 bases and J lost 2, with 9 bases in between. The CDR3 sequence is 13 residues long. From germline, CDR1 is MNHEY and CDR2 SVGAGI. The CDR3 loop reads CASSRRNNYGYTF. In DNA, the CDR3 is TGTGCCAGCAGTAGACGGAACAACTATGGCTACACCTTC.

The rearrangement joins TRBV19 to TRBJ1-5; the match to TRBD1 covers 9 bases. Germline CDR1 LNHDA, CDR2 SQIVND (reference sequence). This CDR3 spans 13 amino acids. J was trimmed by 13 bases and V by 0 bases; bases with no gene match: 4. The CDR3 DNA is TGTGCCAGTAGTATAGATCGGGACAGGGTTCAGCATTTT. Its protein is CASSIDRDRVQHF. Full variable domain (rest looked up from reference TRBV19 and TRBJ1-5): DGGITQSPKYLFRKEGQNVTLSCEQNLNHDAMYWYRQDPGQGLRLIYYSQIVNDFQKGDIAEGYSVSREKKESFPLTVTSAQKNPTAFYLCASSIDRDRVQHFGDGTRLSIL.

CDR3 sequence (DNA): TGTGCCTGGAGGTCGGCGAAGACCCAGTACTTC. The encoded protein is CAWRSAKTQYF. The chain employs TRBV30 and TRBJ2-5; D remains unclear. CDR1 and CDR2 (germline): GTSNPN, SVGIG (reference sequence). V lost 3 bases, J lost 6 bases, and 8 bases lay in between. CDR3 length: 11 residues.

The chain combines TRBV28 with TRBJ1-1; the D is unclear. CDR3 length equals 15 residues. Between the trimmed V and J ends, which lost 5 bases and 6 bases, there was a span of 19 bases. Germline loops: CDR1 MDHEN, CDR2 SYDVKM. CDR3 nucleotide sequence: TGTGCCAGCAGTACTTGGACCCGTGGGGATGCTGAAGCTTTCTTT. It is translated as CASSTWTRGDAEAFF.

CDR3 protein: CASTIRRVNTEAFF. For the CDR3, the DNA is TGTGCCAGCACCATACGGCGTGTGAACACTGAAGCTTTCTTT. The chain combines TRBV6-5 with TRBJ1-1, with D uncertain. The CDR3 is 14 residues long. Germline V lookup: CDR1 MNHEY, CDR2 SVGAGI. The ends were cut back, 7 bases at V and 0 bases at J, with 12 bases in the middle.

The CDR3 region is CASSVVTGKFSGYGYTF. For the CDR3, the DNA is TGTGCCAGCAGCGTAGTCACAGGAAAGTTTAGTGGCTATGGCTACACCTTC. V usage is TRBV9 and J usage is TRBJ1-2; tentatively, D is TRBD1 (5 bases). The germline V and J ends were trimmed by 0 bases and 4 bases, with 19 bases remaining between them. This CDR3 region has 17 residues. CDR1 SGDLS and CDR2 YYNGEE come from the germline V gene.